This is a list of T cell receptor beta chains from one sample in a study of shared clonotypes between healthy human individuals. Measured with immunoSEQ multiplex PCR; TCRdb has only the in-frame clones, and not every one. The sample records hundreds of thousands of clones, 90% to 95% being singletons. Sequencing was done on a sample of naive CD8+ T cells sorted from blood. The receptors stem from a man under 40 in good health. Both conserved end residues are part of each CDR3.

v_call: TRBV29-1
cdr3_length: 13
j_call: TRBJ2-7
cdr3_aa: CSVGAGGSYEQYF

v_call: TRBV6-1
cdr3_length: 14
j_call: TRBJ2-1
cdr3_aa: CASSGPGLADEQFF

v_call: TRBV5-4
cdr3_length: 12
j_call: TRBJ2-2
cdr3_aa: CASSQGVGELFF

v_call: TRBV9
cdr3_length: 16
j_call: TRBJ2-7
cdr3_aa: CASGTIGQAPRDEQYF

v_call: TRBV5-1
cdr3_length: 15
j_call: TRBJ2-7
cdr3_aa: CASSLEVRTPREQYF

v_call: TRBV7-3
cdr3_length: 18
j_call: TRBJ2-6
cdr3_aa: CASSGEGIILSGANVLTF

v_call: TRBV9
cdr3_length: 14
j_call: TRBJ1-5
cdr3_aa: CASSVSGNNQPQHF

v_call: TRBV28
cdr3_length: 15
j_call: TRBJ2-1
cdr3_aa: CASSLRPRGDNEQFF

v_call: TRBV27
cdr3_length: 17
j_call: TRBJ2-1
cdr3_aa: CASSTGLAHSSYNEQFF

v_call: TRBV15
cdr3_length: 15
j_call: TRBJ2-1
cdr3_aa: CATSRGRGRFDEQFF

v_call: TRBV5-1
cdr3_length: 15
j_call: TRBJ2-7
cdr3_aa: CASSPTGGLAYEQYF

v_call: TRBV23-1
cdr3_length: 17
j_call: TRBJ1-3
cdr3_aa: CASSPGTPKFSGNTIYF

v_call: TRBV7-6
cdr3_length: 15
j_call: TRBJ1-1
cdr3_aa: CASSSPGDRGTEAFF

v_call: TRBV6-6
cdr3_length: 15
j_call: TRBJ1-4
cdr3_aa: CASSWDRSTNEKLFF

v_call: TRBV27
cdr3_length: 15
j_call: TRBJ2-7
cdr3_aa: CASSPLTGALYEQYF

v_call: TRBV18
cdr3_length: 15
j_call: TRBJ1-1
cdr3_aa: CASYTGEGMNTEAFF

v_call: TRBV19
cdr3_length: 13
j_call: TRBJ1-1
cdr3_aa: CASSTQGLTEAFF

v_call: TRBV30
cdr3_length: 13
j_call: TRBJ2-1
cdr3_aa: CACRTESYNEQFF

v_call: TRBV25-1
cdr3_length: 17
j_call: TRBJ2-5
cdr3_aa: CASSEVGASDFQETQYF

v_call: TRBV23-1
cdr3_length: 18
j_call: TRBJ2-7
cdr3_aa: CASSHPGLAGLRFYEQYF

v_call: TRBV6-6
cdr3_length: 15
j_call: TRBJ2-1
cdr3_aa: CASSYLRGPYNEQFF

v_call: TRBV27
cdr3_length: 14
j_call: TRBJ1-2
cdr3_aa: CASSLNRLLRGYTF

v_call: TRBV5-4
cdr3_length: 16
j_call: TRBJ1-2
cdr3_aa: CASSLSQGIANYGYTF

v_call: TRBV11-3
cdr3_length: 14
j_call: TRBJ1-1
cdr3_aa: CASSPGGGNTEAFF

v_call: TRBV15
cdr3_length: 15
j_call: TRBJ2-3
cdr3_aa: CATYSAGRGTDTQYF

v_call: TRBV2
cdr3_length: 15
j_call: TRBJ1-1
cdr3_aa: CASSELSPDPLQAFF

v_call: TRBV10-3
cdr3_length: 15
j_call: TRBJ2-3
cdr3_aa: CAIRVQLDSTDTQYF

v_call: TRBV19
cdr3_length: 14
j_call: TRBJ2-3
cdr3_aa: CASSRYRGADTQYF

v_call: TRBV12-5
cdr3_length: 17
j_call: TRBJ2-5
cdr3_aa: CASGRGAGGTSQETQYF

v_call: TRBV2
cdr3_length: 16
j_call: TRBJ2-1
cdr3_aa: CASAWETGTTRTEQFF

v_call: TRBV7-6
cdr3_length: 15
j_call: TRBJ2-1
cdr3_aa: CASSLGRGGYNEQFF

v_call: TRBV7-2
cdr3_length: 16
j_call: TRBJ2-5
cdr3_aa: CASSERLAGGQETQYF

v_call: TRBV6-6
cdr3_length: 16
j_call: TRBJ1-3
cdr3_aa: CASDAIGTSSGNTIYF

v_call: TRBV15
cdr3_length: 12
j_call: TRBJ2-1
cdr3_aa: CATRWTGNEQFF

v_call: TRBV11-2
cdr3_length: 11
j_call: TRBJ2-7
cdr3_aa: CASMLSGEQYF

v_call: TRBV29-1
cdr3_length: 16
j_call: TRBJ2-7
cdr3_aa: CSVEGTSGGTSYEQYF

v_call: TRBV19
cdr3_length: 13
j_call: TRBJ1-2
cdr3_aa: CASSVGTAYGYTF

v_call: TRBV15
cdr3_length: 13
j_call: TRBJ2-5
cdr3_aa: CATRRAGQETQYF

v_call: TRBV4-3
cdr3_length: 18
j_call: TRBJ1-2
cdr3_aa: CASSQDLSMDLVLYGYTF

v_call: TRBV7-9
cdr3_length: 14
j_call: TRBJ2-1
cdr3_aa: CASSLDAGHNEQFF

v_call: TRBV6-6
cdr3_length: 14
j_call: TRBJ2-5
cdr3_aa: CASTTGLAGETQYF

v_call: TRBV7-9
cdr3_length: 13
j_call: TRBJ2-7
cdr3_aa: CASSVEASYEQYF

v_call: TRBV5-4
cdr3_length: 16
j_call: TRBJ2-7
cdr3_aa: CASSLEQGHVAYEQYF

v_call: TRBV6-5
cdr3_length: 16
j_call: TRBJ2-1
cdr3_aa: CASSYSAPGSYNEQFF

v_call: TRBV29-1
cdr3_length: 13
j_call: TRBJ2-1
cdr3_aa: CSVVSSSYNEQFF

v_call: TRBV7-9
cdr3_length: 13
j_call: TRBJ1-1
cdr3_aa: CASSTSGGTEAFF

v_call: TRBV15
cdr3_length: 15
j_call: TRBJ2-7
cdr3_aa: CATSRERLTAYEQYF

v_call: TRBV5-5
cdr3_length: 15
j_call: TRBJ2-7
cdr3_aa: CASSPFEFLSYEQYF

v_call: TRBV9
cdr3_length: 17
j_call: TRBJ2-3
cdr3_aa: CASSPRHGGIGTDTQYF

v_call: TRBV5-6
cdr3_length: 15
j_call: TRBJ1-5
cdr3_aa: CASSLARGGSQPQHF

v_call: TRBV7-2
cdr3_length: 15
j_call: TRBJ2-3
cdr3_aa: CASSLVSGNTDTQYF

v_call: TRBV11-2
cdr3_length: 14
j_call: TRBJ2-5
cdr3_aa: CASSYRGSQETQYF

v_call: TRBV7-6
cdr3_length: 18
j_call: TRBJ2-6
cdr3_aa: CASSLGSREVSGANVLTF

v_call: TRBV15
cdr3_length: 15
j_call: TRBJ2-1
cdr3_aa: CATSRGDGSYNEQFF

v_call: TRBV4-2
cdr3_length: 16
j_call: TRBJ2-1
cdr3_aa: CASSQSTSGIFGEQFF

v_call: TRBV10-2
cdr3_length: 14
j_call: TRBJ1-1
cdr3_aa: CASSESLKNTEAFF

v_call: TRBV10-3
cdr3_length: 14
j_call: TRBJ2-7
cdr3_aa: CAIKIGGGSYEQYF

v_call: TRBV7-8
cdr3_length: 16
j_call: TRBJ2-7
cdr3_aa: CASSLEIGQGLYEQYF